This T cell receptor beta chain was recovered during a study of vaccination effects on CD4 cells after COVID-19. Repertoires were generated with immunoSEQ multiplex PCR, while TCRdb's copy carries only in-frame clones and drops some. The repertoire consists of fewer than 10,000 clones, with around four fifths occurring once and the leading ten covering less than 14%. In regard to this clone: Its antigen is as yet unknown.

Following culture for under 12 days, CD4+ T cells were isolated. Participants were vaccinated with two doses of either the BNT162b2 or mRNA-1273 vaccine. The CDR3 consists of 12 residues. Germline CDR1 and CDR2: GTSNPN and SVGIG (reference sequence). V was cut by 2 bases and J by 7 bases, with 11 bases left in between. The sequence came from a human donor who received a COVID-19 vaccine. The chain combines TRBV30 with TRBJ1-2; a weak D match, TRBD1 (5 bases). This sample comprised CD4+ T cells from PBMCs cultured without peptide, obtained after COVID-19 vaccination. The CDR3 protein is CAWSRGQGGYTF. CDR3 coding DNA: TGTGCCTGGAGTCGGGGCCAGGGTGGCTACACCTTC.